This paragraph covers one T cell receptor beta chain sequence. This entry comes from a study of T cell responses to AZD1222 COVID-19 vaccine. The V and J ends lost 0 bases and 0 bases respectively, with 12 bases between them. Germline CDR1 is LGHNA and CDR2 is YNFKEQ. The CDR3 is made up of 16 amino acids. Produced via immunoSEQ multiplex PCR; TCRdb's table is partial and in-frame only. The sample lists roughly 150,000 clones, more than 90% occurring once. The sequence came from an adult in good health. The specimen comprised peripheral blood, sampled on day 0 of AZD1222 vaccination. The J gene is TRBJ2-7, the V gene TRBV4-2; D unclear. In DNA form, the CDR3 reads TGTGCCAGCAGCCAAGATACCGCAGTTTCCTCCTACGAGCAGTACTTC. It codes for CASSQDTAVSSYEQYF.